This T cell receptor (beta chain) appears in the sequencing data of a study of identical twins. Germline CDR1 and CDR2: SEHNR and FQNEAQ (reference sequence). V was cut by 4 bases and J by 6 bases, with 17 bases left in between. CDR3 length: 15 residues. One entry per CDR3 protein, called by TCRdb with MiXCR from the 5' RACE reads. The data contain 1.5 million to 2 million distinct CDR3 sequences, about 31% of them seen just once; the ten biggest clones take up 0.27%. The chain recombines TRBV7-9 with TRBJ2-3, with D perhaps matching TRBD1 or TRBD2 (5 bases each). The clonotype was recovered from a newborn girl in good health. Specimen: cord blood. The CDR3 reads CASSSRGGREDTQYF. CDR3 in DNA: TGTGCCAGCAGCTCCCGGGGCGGCAGAGAGGATACGCAGTATTTT.